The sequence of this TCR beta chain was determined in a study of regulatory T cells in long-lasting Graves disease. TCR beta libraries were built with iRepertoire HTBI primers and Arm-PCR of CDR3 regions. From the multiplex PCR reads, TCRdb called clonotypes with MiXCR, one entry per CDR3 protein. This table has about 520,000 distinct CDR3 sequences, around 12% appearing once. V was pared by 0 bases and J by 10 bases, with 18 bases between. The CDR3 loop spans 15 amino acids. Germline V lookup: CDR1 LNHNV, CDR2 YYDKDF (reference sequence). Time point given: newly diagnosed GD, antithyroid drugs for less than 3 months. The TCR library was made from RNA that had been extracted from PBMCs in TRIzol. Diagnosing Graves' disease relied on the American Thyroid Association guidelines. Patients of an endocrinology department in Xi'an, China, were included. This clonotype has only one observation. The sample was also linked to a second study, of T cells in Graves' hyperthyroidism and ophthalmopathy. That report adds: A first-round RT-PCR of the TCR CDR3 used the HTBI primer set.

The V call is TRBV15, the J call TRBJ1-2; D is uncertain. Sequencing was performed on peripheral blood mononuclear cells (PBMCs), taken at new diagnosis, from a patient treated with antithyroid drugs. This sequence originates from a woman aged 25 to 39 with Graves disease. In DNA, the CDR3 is TGTGCCACCAGCAGAGATTATTCAGGAGGGAGAGACTACACCTTC. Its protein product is CATSRDYSGGRDYTF.